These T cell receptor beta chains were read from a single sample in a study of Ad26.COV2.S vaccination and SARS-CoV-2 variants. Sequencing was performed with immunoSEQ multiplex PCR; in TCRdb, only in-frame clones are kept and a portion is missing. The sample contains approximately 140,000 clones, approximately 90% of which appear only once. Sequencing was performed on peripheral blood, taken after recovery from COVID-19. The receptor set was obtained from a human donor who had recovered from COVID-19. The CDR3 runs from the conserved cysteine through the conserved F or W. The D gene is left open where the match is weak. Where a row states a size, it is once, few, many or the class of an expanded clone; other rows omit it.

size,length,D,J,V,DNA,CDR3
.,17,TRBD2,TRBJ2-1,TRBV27,TGTGCCAGCAGTTTATTTAGCGGGGGGGACTCCTACAATGAGCAGTTCTTC,CASSLFSGGDSYNEQFF
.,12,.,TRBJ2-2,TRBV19,TGTGCCAGTAGTAAGGGCGCCGGGGAGCTGTTTTTT,CASSKGAGELFF
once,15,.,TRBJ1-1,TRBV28,TGTGCCAGCACCCCCACGGGACAAATGAGTCTTGAAGCTTTCTTT,CASTPTGQMSLEAFF
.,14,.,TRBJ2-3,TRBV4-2,TGTGCCAGCAGCCAAGCGCTAGCGTCAGATACGCAGTATTTT,CASSQALASDTQYF
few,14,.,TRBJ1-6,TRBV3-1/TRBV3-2,TGTGCCAGCAGCCAGGGGAACTATAATTCACCCCTCCACTTT,CASSQGNYNSPLHF
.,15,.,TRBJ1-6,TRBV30,TGTGCCTGGAGTGTGCGGCAGCACAGAAATTCACCCCTCCACTTT,CAWSVRQHRNSPLHF
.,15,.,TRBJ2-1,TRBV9,TGTGCCAGCAGCGTAGGATTGGACTTTTACAATGAGCAGTTCTTC,CASSVGLDFYNEQFF
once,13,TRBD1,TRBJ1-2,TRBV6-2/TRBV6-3,TGTGCCAGCAGTTCCCCTTTACAGGGGGGCTACACCTTC,CASSSPLQGGYTF
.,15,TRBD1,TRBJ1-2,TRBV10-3,TGTGCCTCCTCGACGGGACAGGGAACCAACTATGGCTACACCTTC,CASSTGQGTNYGYTF
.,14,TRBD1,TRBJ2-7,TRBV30,TGTGCCTACAAACCAGGGACAGGGGGGTACGAGCAGTACTTC,CAYKPGTGGYEQYF
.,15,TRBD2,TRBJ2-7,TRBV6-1,TGTGCCAGCAGTGAGAGGGCGGGGGGGATGGACGAGCAGTACTTC,CASSERAGGMDEQYF
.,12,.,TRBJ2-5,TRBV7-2,TGTGCCAGCACTCCCCGGGACGGGATCGGGTACTTC,CASTPRDGIGYF
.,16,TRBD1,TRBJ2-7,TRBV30,TGTGCCTGGAGTGCCCCCGGGACAGGGCCTCTCGACGAGCAGTACTTC,CAWSAPGTGPLDEQYF
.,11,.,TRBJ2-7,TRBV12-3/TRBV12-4,TGTGCCAGCAGTAGGGGCTACGAGCAGTACTTC,CASSRGYEQYF
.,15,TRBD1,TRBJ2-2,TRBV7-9,TGTGCCAGCAGCTCGACAGGGACGGACACCGGGGAGCTGTTTTTT,CASSSTGTDTGELFF
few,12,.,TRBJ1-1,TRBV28,TGTGCCAGCAGGCCCCTATACTCTGAAGCTTTCTTT,CASRPLYSEAFF